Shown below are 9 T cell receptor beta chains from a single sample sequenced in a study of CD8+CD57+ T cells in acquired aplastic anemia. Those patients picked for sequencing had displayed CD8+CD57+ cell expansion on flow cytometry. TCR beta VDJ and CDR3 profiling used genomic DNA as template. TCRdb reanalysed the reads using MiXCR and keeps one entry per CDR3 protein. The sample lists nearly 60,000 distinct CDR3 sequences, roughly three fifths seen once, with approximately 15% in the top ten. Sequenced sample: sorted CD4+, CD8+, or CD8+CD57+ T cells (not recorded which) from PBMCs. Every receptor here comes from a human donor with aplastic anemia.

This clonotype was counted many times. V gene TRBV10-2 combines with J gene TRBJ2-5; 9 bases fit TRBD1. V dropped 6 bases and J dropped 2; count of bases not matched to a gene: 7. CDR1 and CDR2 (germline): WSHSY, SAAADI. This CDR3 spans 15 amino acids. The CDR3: CASSPDRGHQETQYF. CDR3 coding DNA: TGCGCCAGCAGCCCGGACAGGGGCCATCAAGAGACCCAGTACTTC.

The CDR3 sequence is CASRKEDTDTQYF. The CDR3 bases are TGTGCCAGCAGAAAGGAGGACACAGATACGCAGTATTTT. This rearrangement joins TRBV7-9 to TRBJ2-3, with a possible D match to TRBD2 (5 bases). Between the trimmed V and J ends, which lost 6 bases and 2 bases, there was a span of 9 bases. Per the germline V gene, CDR1 is SEHNR and CDR2 is FQNEAQ (reference sequence). The CDR3 is 13 residues long.

CDR3 sequence (DNA): TGTGCCAGTAGTATATTTGGACAGGGGGACTACGAGCAGTACTTC. It encodes CASSIFGQGDYEQYF. This rearrangement joins TRBV19 to TRBJ2-7, with 10 bases that match TRBD1. Trimming at V came to 2 bases and at J to 3 bases, leaving 4 bases not matched to a gene. The CDR3 length is 15 residues. Germline V gene lookup returns CDR1 LNHDA and CDR2 SQIVND (reference sequence). The full variable domain, completed using reference TRBV19 and TRBJ2-7, is DGGITQSPKYLFRKEGQNVTLSCEQNLNHDAMYWYRQDPGQGLRLIYYSQIVNDFQKGDIAEGYSVSREKKESFPLTVTSAQKNPTAFYLCASSIFGQGDYEQYFGPGTRLTVT.

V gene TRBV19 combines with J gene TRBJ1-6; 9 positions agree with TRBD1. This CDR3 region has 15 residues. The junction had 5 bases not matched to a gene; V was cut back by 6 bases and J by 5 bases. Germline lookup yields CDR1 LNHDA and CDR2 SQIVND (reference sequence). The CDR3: CASSLQGADNSPLHF. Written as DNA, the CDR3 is TGTGCCAGTAGCCTACAGGGGGCAGATAATTCACCCCTCCACTTT.

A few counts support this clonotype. CDR3 residues: CASSESVGSGNQPQHF. In nucleotides, the CDR3 is TGCGCCAGCAGTGAGTCGGTCGGGTCCGGGAATCAGCCCCAGCATTTT. V gene TRBV10-2 combines with J gene TRBJ1-5; no firm D call. V shed 0 bases and J shed 4 bases, with 13 bases lying between them. The CDR3 totals 16 residues. CDR1 and CDR2 from the germline V gene are WSHSY and SAAADI.

The CDR3 DNA is TGCAGTGCTAGAGCCAATATGCGGGGATCAGGTACGCAGTATTTT. It encodes CSARANMRGSGTQYF. This rearrangement joins TRBV20-1 to TRBJ2-3, with D possibly being TRBD2 (6 bases). Germline values: CDR1 DFQATT, CDR2 SNEGSKA (reference sequence). Deletions cut 1 base from V and 8 bases from J, with 19 bases between. The CDR3 consists of 15 residues.

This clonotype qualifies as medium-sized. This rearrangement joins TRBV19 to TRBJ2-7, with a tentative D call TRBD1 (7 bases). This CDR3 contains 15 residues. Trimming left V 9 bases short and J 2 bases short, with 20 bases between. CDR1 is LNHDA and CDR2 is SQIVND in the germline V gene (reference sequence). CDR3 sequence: CASPPWGDSTYEQYV. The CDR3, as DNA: TGTGCCAGCCCCCCCTGGGGGGACAGCACCTACGAGCAGTACGTC.

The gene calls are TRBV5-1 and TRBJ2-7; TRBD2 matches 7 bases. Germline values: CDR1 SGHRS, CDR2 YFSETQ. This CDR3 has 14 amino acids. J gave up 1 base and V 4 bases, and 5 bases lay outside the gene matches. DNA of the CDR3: TGCGCCAGCAGCCCCTCGGGACTATCCTACGAGCAGTACTTC. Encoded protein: CASSPSGLSYEQYF.

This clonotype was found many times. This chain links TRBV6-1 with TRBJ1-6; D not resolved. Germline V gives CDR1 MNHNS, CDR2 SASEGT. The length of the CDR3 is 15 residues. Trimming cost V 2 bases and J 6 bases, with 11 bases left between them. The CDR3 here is CASSETPAVNSPLHF. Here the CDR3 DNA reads TGTGCCAGCAGTGAAACACCTGCAGTTAATTCACCCCTCCACTTT.